This T cell receptor beta chain was sequenced for a study of blood T cell repertoires in COVID-19. Overall study: Italy, Spain and the United States were the sources of the convalescent and acute COVID-19 samples.

Deletions cut 3 bases from V and 3 bases from J, with 6 bases between. CDR1 SGHAT and CDR2 FQDESV come from the germline V gene (reference sequence). The CDR3 sequence is 12 residues long. Libraries were prepared by immunoSEQ multiplex PCR; TCRdb keeps only in-frame clonotypes and omits some of them. The sample consists of about 180,000 clones, roughly 87% of them appearing once. This rearrangement joins TRBV11-1 to TRBJ2-7; perhaps TRBD2 as D (5 bases). The TCR originated in a human donor with acute COVID-19. The donor label of this sample is uncertain. Sequencing was done on a sample of PBMCs or T cells enriched from blood (not recorded which). This CDR3 reads CASSFRGYEQYF. The CDR3 bases are TGTGCCAGCAGCTTTCGGGGCTACGAGCAGTACTTC.